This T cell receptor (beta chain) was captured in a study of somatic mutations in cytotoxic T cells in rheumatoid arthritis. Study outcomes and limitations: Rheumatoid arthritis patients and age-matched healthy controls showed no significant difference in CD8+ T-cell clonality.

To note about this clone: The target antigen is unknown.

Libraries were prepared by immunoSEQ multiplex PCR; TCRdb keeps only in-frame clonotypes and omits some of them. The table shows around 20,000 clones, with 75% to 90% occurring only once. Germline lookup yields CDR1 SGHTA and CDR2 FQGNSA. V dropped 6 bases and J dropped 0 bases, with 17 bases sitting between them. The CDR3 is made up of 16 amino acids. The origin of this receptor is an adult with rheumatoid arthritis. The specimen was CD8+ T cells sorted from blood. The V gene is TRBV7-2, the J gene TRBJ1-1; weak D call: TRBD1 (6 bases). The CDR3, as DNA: TGTGCCAGCAGGCGTCCCGGGACATTCATGAACACTGAAGCTTTCTTT. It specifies CASRRPGTFMNTEAFF.